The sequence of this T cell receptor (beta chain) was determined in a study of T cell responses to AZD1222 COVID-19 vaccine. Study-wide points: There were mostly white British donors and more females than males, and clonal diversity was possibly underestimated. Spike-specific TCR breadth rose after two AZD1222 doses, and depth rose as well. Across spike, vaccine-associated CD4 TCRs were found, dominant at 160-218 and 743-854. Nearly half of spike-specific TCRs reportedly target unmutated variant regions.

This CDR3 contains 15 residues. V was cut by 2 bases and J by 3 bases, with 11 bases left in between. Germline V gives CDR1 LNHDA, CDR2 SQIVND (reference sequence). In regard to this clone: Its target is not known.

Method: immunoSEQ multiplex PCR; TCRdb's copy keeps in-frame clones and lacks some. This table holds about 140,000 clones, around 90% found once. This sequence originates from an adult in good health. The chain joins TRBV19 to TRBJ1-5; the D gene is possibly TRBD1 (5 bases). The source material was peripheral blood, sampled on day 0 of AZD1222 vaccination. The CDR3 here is CASSISDGHNQPQHF. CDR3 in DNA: TGTGCCAGTAGTATAAGTGACGGACACAATCAGCCCCAGCATTTT.